This T cell receptor beta chain emerged from a study of blood T cell repertoires in COVID-19. Turning to the study itself: PBMCs, B-cell-depleted T cells, or T cells provided the cDNA or gDNA that made up the material.

The data were produced by immunoSEQ multiplex PCR, yet TCRdb's version contains in-frame clones alone and is incomplete. The sample records about 350,000 clones, around 87% being singletons. Clinical history reported by participants formed the basis on which cohorts were assigned. V lost 7 bases to trimming and J lost 7 bases, with 11 bases between them. The germline gives CDR1 ENHRY, CDR2 SYGVKD. The length of the CDR3 is 12 residues. Input material: PBMCs or T cells enriched from blood (not recorded which). The chain employs TRBV10-3 and TRBJ1-5, with no clear D. This receptor was obtained from a woman aged 30 to 39 who had recovered from COVID-19. The CDR3 here is CAIKDYGQPQHF. In DNA form, the CDR3 reads TGTGCCATCAAGGATTACGGGCAGCCCCAGCATTTT.